The 26 T cell receptor beta chains below all came from one sample that was sequenced in a study of blood T cells in healthy people across ages (dated by TCRdb to between 2014 and 2017). Library method: 5' RACE. Sequencing instrument: Illumina HiSeq 2500. A second PCR of about 6 to 11 cycles was performed with a sample-barcoded 5' primer and a J-beta primer mix. Through fastp at Q25 and MiXCR, TCRdb rebuilt clones from the public reads, retaining in-frame beta chains. Entries that share a CDR3 protein sequence are merged under the most common genes and DNA. The sample includes roughly 1,500,000 distinct CDR3 sequences, with about 32% observed a single time. Clones ranked in the top ten supply about 11% of the sample. The sequenced sample was blood. These receptors were collected from a woman aged 30 to 39 in good health.

This clonotype was seen only a few times. The J gene is TRBJ2-5, the V gene TRBV6-1, with a possible D match to TRBD2 (6 bases). The CDR3 loop spans 16 amino acids. The V and J ends lost 7 bases and 2 bases respectively, with 20 bases between them. Per germline, CDR1 MNHNS and CDR2 SASEGT. The CDR3 is CASKSGGESNQETQYF. The CDR3 bases are TGTGCCAGCAAATCTGGCGGGGAATCCAATCAAGAGACCCAGTACTTC.

This clonotype was counted ten times or more. This chain uses TRBV18 with TRBJ2-5, with unresolved D. Germline assignment: CDR1 KGHSH and CDR2 LQKENI. The CDR3 consists of 12 residues. V was cut by 3 bases and J by 1 base, with 3 bases left in between. The CDR3 sequence: CASSPAQETQYF. In nucleotides, the CDR3 is TGTGCCAGCTCACCGGCCCAAGAGACCCAGTACTTC.

The V gene is TRBV20-1, the J gene TRBJ2-7, with a tentative D call TRBD2 (5 bases). The germline V gene has CDR1 DFQATT and CDR2 SNEGSKA (reference sequence). The CDR3 is made up of 13 amino acids. Deletions cut 3 bases from V and 2 bases from J, with 11 bases between. As DNA, the CDR3 is TGCAGTGCTAGGGGGAGTCAAACCTACGAGCAGTACTTC. Translation gives CSARGSQTYEQYF.

V is TRBV28 and J is TRBJ2-4, with a tentative D call TRBD1 (5 bases). The DNA end lines up better with TRBJ2-7; the J call may be wrong. This CDR3 is 13 amino acids long. Germline V gives CDR1 MDHEN, CDR2 SYDVKM. CDR3 DNA: TGTGCCAGCAGAAATTTAGGGGTTTACGAGCAGTACTTC. It yields the protein CASRNLGVYEQYF.

The rearrangement links TRBV9 to TRBJ2-7; 10 bases match TRBD2. The germline CDR1 and CDR2 sequences are SGDLS and YYNGEE. This CDR3 has 15 amino acids. The J segment lost 4 bases and the V segment lost 0 bases, leaving 4 bases of the junction unmatched. The chain's CDR3 is CASSVGRSGRYEQYF. The CDR3 region has the DNA TGTGCCAGCAGCGTAGGGCGTAGCGGGAGGTACGAGCAGTACTTC.

Notes on this clonotype: A much larger clone lies a single base off, so this may be a read error. The chain links TRBV27 to TRBJ2-1; D is undetermined. The CDR3 has 15 amino acids. CDR1 MNHEY and CDR2 SMNVEV come from the germline V gene (reference sequence). V gave up 0 bases and J gave up 2 bases, with 8 bases separating them. CDR3 residues: CASSLSVQPYNEQFF. CDR3 coding DNA: TGTGCCAGCAGTTTATCGGTACAGCCCTACAATGAGCAGTTCTTC.

The V gene is TRBV20-1, the J gene TRBJ2-1, with D possibly TRBD2 on 5 matching bases. CDR3 size: 14 residues. Per the germline V gene, CDR1 is DFQATT and CDR2 is SNEGSKA (reference sequence). The germline V and J ends were trimmed by 5 bases and 0 bases, with 11 bases remaining between them. The CDR3 loop is CSAFVGSSYNEQFF. DNA of the CDR3: TGCAGTGCTTTCGTGGGGAGCTCCTACAATGAGCAGTTCTTC.

There are a few counts of this clonotype. The rearrangement links TRBV12-3 or TRBV12-4 to TRBJ2-3; D ambiguous. Trimming stripped 6 bases from V and 5 bases from J, with 15 bases between. This CDR3 is 14 amino acids long. CDR3 amino acids: CASRSLIEVDTQYF. DNA of the CDR3: TGTGCCAGCAGATCCTTAATAGAGGTAGATACGCAGTATTTT.

This chain joins TRBV6-2 or TRBV6-3 and TRBJ1-4; a weak D match, TRBD1 (5 bases). V was cut by 6 bases and J by 6 bases, with 20 bases left in between. The length of the CDR3 is 16 residues. Germline CDR1 is MNHEY and CDR2 is SVGEGT. The DNA of the CDR3 is TGTGCCAGCAGCTACGTAGAGTCGACAGTGGATGAAAAACTGTTTTTT. This encodes CASSYVESTVDEKLFF.

This clonotype was found a few times. This chain connects TRBV7-3 to TRBJ2-5, with D possibly matching TRBD2 (6 bases). This CDR3 region has 14 residues. The V end was cut by 5 bases, the J end by 2 bases, with 12 bases between. Per germline, CDR1 SGHTA and CDR2 FQGTGA. CDR3: CASSTWGGQETQYF. The CDR3 DNA reads TGTGCCAGCAGCACCTGGGGAGGACAAGAGACCCAGTACTTC.

The chain joins TRBV7-3 to TRBJ2-1, with 9 bases matching TRBD2. V dropped 5 bases and J dropped 1; count of bases not matched to a gene: 18. This CDR3 is built from 20 residues. Germline CDR1 and CDR2: SGHTA and FQGTGA. The CDR3 loop reads CASSPGRGAGGVISYNEQFF. In DNA form, the CDR3 reads TGTGCCAGCAGCCCTGGACGGGGAGCGGGAGGTGTTATATCCTACAATGAGCAGTTCTTC.

Comment on this clonotype: The conserved phenylalanine or tryptophan is not found at the CDR3 terminus, so this likely reflects a read error. The gene calls are TRBV27 and TRBJ1-1, with unresolved D. V dropped 8 bases and J dropped 0 bases, with 13 bases sitting between them. Germline CDR1 and CDR2: MNHEY and SMNVEV (reference sequence). The CDR3 contains 14 residues. CDR3 in amino acids: CASGRGPMNTEAFS. The DNA of the CDR3 is TGTGCCAGCGGGCGTGGCCCCATGAACACTGAAGCTTTCTCT.

The chain uses TRBV12-3 or TRBV12-4 and TRBJ1-1; the D is unclear. The CDR3 length is 14 residues. Trimming stripped 3 bases from V and 1 base from J, with 9 bases between. The CDR3 here is CASSLFVGNTEAFF. In nucleotides, the CDR3 is TGTGCCAGCAGTTTGTTCGTAGGGAACACTGAAGCTTTCTTT.

The chain uses TRBV29-1 and TRBJ1-1; D uncertain. Germline CDR1 is SQVTM and CDR2 is ANQGSEA. Trimming pared 7 bases from V and 0 bases from J, leaving 15 bases between. CDR3 length: 14 residues. In DNA, the CDR3 is TGCAGCGCAATTTTGACAAGCATGAACACTGAAGCTTTCTTT. This gives the protein CSAILTSMNTEAFF.

This clonotype was picked up many times. The V and J genes are TRBV13 and TRBJ2-7; 7 bases agree with TRBD2. Germline-derived CDR1 and CDR2 are PRHDT and FYEKMQ (reference sequence). This CDR3 region has 15 residues. Unmatched junction bases numbered 12, after V lost 5 bases and J lost 5 bases. The chain's CDR3 is CASSPSWGGSNEQYF. The CDR3 DNA follows: TGTGCCAGCAGCCCCAGTTGGGGAGGGAGCAACGAGCAGTACTTC.

This sequence joins TRBV11-1 and TRBJ1-1; 9 bases match TRBD1. CDR3 size: 16 residues. V was clipped by 1 base and J by 3 bases; unmatched bases: 6. Germline V gene lookup returns CDR1 SGHAT and CDR2 FQDESV (reference sequence). The CDR3 spells CASSLVGGDRDTEAFF. The CDR3 DNA follows: TGTGCCAGCAGCTTAGTTGGAGGGGACAGGGACACTGAAGCTTTCTTT.

This chain links TRBV5-1 with TRBJ2-7; perhaps D is TRBD1 or TRBD2 (5 bases each). CDR1 SGHRS and CDR2 YFSETQ come from the germline V gene. This CDR3 is 15 amino acids long. Trimming took 0 bases from V and 5 from J, leaving 15 bases between them. CDR3 loop: CASSLGRGEGDEQYF. The CDR3 bases are TGCGCCAGCAGCTTGGGAAGGGGAGAAGGTGACGAGCAGTACTTC. Filled out from reference TRBV5-1 and TRBJ2-7, the complete variable domain reads KAGVTQTPRYLIKTRGQQVTLSCSPISGHRSVSWYQQTPGQGLQFLFEYFSETQRNKGNFPGRFSGRQFSNSRSEMNVSTLELGDSALYLCASSLGRGEGDEQYFGPGTRLTVT.

The chain combines TRBV12-3 or TRBV12-4 with TRBJ2-3; possible D gene TRBD1, 5 bases. V was pared by 3 bases and J by 7 bases, with 14 bases between. There are 14 residues in the CDR3. The CDR3 here is CASSFDSPRYTQYF. The CDR3 nucleotides are TGTGCCAGCAGTTTCGACAGCCCCCGCTATACGCAGTATTTT.

The table lists this clonotype with a count of one. J is TRBJ1-1 and V is TRBV4-2; 8 nucleotides align to TRBD1. V shed 5 bases and J 6 bases; nucleotides not matched to a gene: 11. Germline CDR1 LGHNA, CDR2 YNFKEQ. CDR3 length equals 15 residues. This CDR3 is CASSLVAGGRPEAFF. The CDR3 nucleotides read TGTGCCAGCAGCTTAGTAGCAGGGGGCCGGCCTGAAGCTTTCTTT.

V and J are TRBV3-1 and TRBJ2-5; 8 nucleotides align to TRBD2. Germline CDR1 is LGHDT and CDR2 is YNNKEL (reference sequence). This CDR3 contains 16 residues. V dropped 1 base and J dropped 5; count of bases not matched to a gene: 9. CDR3 nucleotides: TGTGCCAGCAGCCAAGTCGTCGGGAGGGGATTGGAGACCCAGTACTTC. Protein: CASSQVVGRGLETQYF.

The chain joins TRBV6-6 to TRBJ2-1, with 7 bases that match TRBD2. The ends lost 6 bases at V and 9 bases at J; junction bases unmatched: 14. This CDR3 has 15 residues. Germline V gene lookup returns CDR1 MNHNY and CDR2 SVGAGI (reference sequence). The CDR3, as DNA: TGTGCCAGCAGCCTACGACTAGCCGGGCACTCTGAGCAGTTCTTC. Translating it yields CASSLRLAGHSEQFF.

The rearrangement uses TRBV7-2 and TRBJ1-2, with 9 bases that match TRBD1. Germline loops: CDR1 SGHTA, CDR2 FQGNSA. CDR3 length: 15 amino acids. V lost 4 bases, J lost 12 bases, and 15 bases stayed unmatched. The CDR3 DNA is TGTGCCAGCAGCTCACAGGGGGCGCTTACGGGGGGCCACACCTTC. Its protein product is CASSSQGALTGGHTF.

The rearrangement joins TRBV5-6 to TRBJ2-5; TRBD2 agrees at 10 bases. CDR3 length equals 15 residues. J gave up 2 bases and V 5 bases, and 6 bases lay outside the gene matches. CDR1 and CDR2 from the germline V gene are SGHDT and YYEEEE. The chain's CDR3 is CASRRQLAGQETQYF. In DNA, the CDR3 is TGTGCCAGCAGACGCCAACTAGCGGGACAAGAGACCCAGTACTTC.

This clonotype was observed a few times. The V call is TRBV5-1, the J call TRBJ2-1; 9 bases are shared with TRBD2. After removal of 1 base from V and 2 bases from J, the junction contained 4 bases not matched to a gene. The CDR3 is 16 residues long. Germline values: CDR1 SGHRS, CDR2 YFSETQ. The DNA of the CDR3 is TGCGCCAGCAGCTTGAATAGCGGGGGAACCTACAATGAGCAGTTCTTC. This sequence encodes CASSLNSGGTYNEQFF.

A remark on this clonotype: The germline gene is not matched at one end of the junction; a read error may be the cause. The chain recombines TRBV6-1 with TRBJ1-1, with a possible D match to TRBD1 (6 bases). The germline gives CDR1 MNHNS, CDR2 SASEGT. This CDR3 has 13 amino acids. DNA for the CDR3: TGTGCCAGCGCCGGGACAACCAAAACTGGAGCTTTCTTT. Amino acids: CASAGTTKTGAFF.

This clonotype has just a few counts. The V call is TRBV4-2, the J call TRBJ1-2; possibly TRBD1 for D (6 bases). The CDR3 extends over 12 amino acids. Germline values: CDR1 LGHNA, CDR2 YNFKEQ. The V and J ends lost 11 bases and 8 bases respectively, with 18 bases between them. The CDR3 is CASGEGIRGYTF. Here the CDR3 DNA reads TGTGCCTCAGGGGAAGGGATTAGGGGCTACACCTTC.